The following is a TCR beta chain sequence with its context. The germline CDR1 and CDR2 sequences are SGHVS and FNYEAQ. The CDR3 runs 15 residues. Trimming took 7 bases from V and 2 from J, leaving 17 bases between them. How the authors handled the data: Estimation of nucleated cell counts relied on the amplification of reference gene primers. Assay: immunoSEQ multiplex PCR; the TCRdb copy retains only in-frame clones and omits some. The V and J calls and clone size are taken from that table; D and trimming were inferred from the DNA. The sample lists about 120,000 clones, roughly 83% occurring once. These data come from a study of blood T cell repertoires in COVID-19. Study background: Both acute and convalescent COVID-19 samples were obtained from the United States, Italy and Spain. In each case, the material was cDNA or gDNA derived from T cells, B-cell-depleted T cells, or PBMCs.

Source material: peripheral blood. The rearrangement joins TRBV7-6 to TRBJ1-1; D is possibly TRBD1 (6 bases). The TCR sequence derives from a man between 40 and 49 years old with active or convalescent COVID-19. The CDR3 reads CASKSSPGENTEAFF. DNA for the CDR3: TGTGCCAGCAAATCCTCTCCAGGGGAAAACACTGAAGCTTTCTTT.